These 5 T cell receptor beta chains were all obtained from the same sample, sequenced in a study of blood T cell repertoires in COVID-19. Only in-frame clones appear in the TCRdb table, and some are missing; sequencing was by immunoSEQ multiplex PCR. The sample holds about 220,000 clones, more than 65% seen once. The sample consisted of peripheral blood. These receptors were obtained from a man aged 50 or older with active or convalescent COVID-19.

This clone was detected only a few times. This chain uses TRBV29-1 with TRBJ2-5; 12 nucleotides line up with TRBD1. CDR3 size: 16 residues. From germline, CDR1 is SQVTM and CDR2 ANQGSEA. The V and J ends lost 4 bases and 3 bases, in that order; junction bases with no gene match: 9. CDR3: CSVGWGGQGAKETQYF. In DNA form, the CDR3 reads TGCAGCGTTGGCTGGGGGGGACAGGGGGCCAAAGAGACCCAGTACTTC. The full variable domain, with the rest looked up from reference TRBV29-1 and TRBJ2-5, is SAVISQKPSRDICQRGTSLTIQCQVDSQVTMMFWYRQQPGQSLTLIATANQGSEATYESGFVIDKFPISRPNLTFSTLTVSNMSPEDSSIYLCSVGWGGQGAKETQYFGPGTRLLVL.

The V gene is TRBV28, the J gene TRBJ2-7; 10 bases map to TRBD2. The CDR3 totals 17 residues. CDR1 MDHEN and CDR2 SYDVKM come from the germline V gene. With V trimmed by 2 bases and J by 5 bases, 12 bases remained unmatched. CDR3 sequence: CASSLLPGAGGPHEQYF. The DNA for the CDR3 is TGTGCCAGCAGTTTACTCCCCGGAGCGGGAGGGCCCCACGAGCAGTACTTC.

The J gene is TRBJ1-5, the V gene TRBV4-3, with 7 bases lining up with TRBD1. V was clipped by 1 base and J by 6 bases; unmatched bases: 12. Germline V gene sequence: CDR1 LGHNA, CDR2 YSLEER. This CDR3 spans 17 amino acids. CDR3 amino acids: CASSQVWGPGQFQPQHF. In DNA, the CDR3 is TGCGCCAGCAGCCAAGTTTGGGGGCCGGGACAGTTTCAGCCCCAGCATTTT.

The chain carries TRBV4-2 and TRBJ1-2, with 8 positions matching TRBD1. Trimming at V came to 1 base and at J to 4 bases, leaving 8 bases not matched to a gene. The CDR3 totals 16 residues. The germline V gene has CDR1 LGHNA and CDR2 YNFKEQ. Here the CDR3 DNA reads TGTGCCAGCAGCCAAGCGACAGGGGTATCGTTCTATGGCTACACCTTC. This sequence encodes CASSQATGVSFYGYTF.

This clone was seen once. V is TRBV7-8 and J is TRBJ2-5; the match to TRBD2 covers 7 bases. V lost 0 bases to trimming and J lost 4 bases; unmatched junction nucleotides: 11. This CDR3 has 17 residues. CDR1 and CDR2 (germline): SGHVS, FQNEAQ. The CDR3 nucleotides are TGTGCCAGCAGCTTAGCGACTGGCGGGGGAACGGTAGAGACCCAGTACTTC. It encodes CASSLATGGGTVETQYF.